This T cell receptor beta chain was observed in a study of cytomegalovirus exposure and HLA in healthy donors. PCR amplification relied on 60 Vbeta primers (plus 13 Jbeta primers). Profiling relied on immunoSEQ multiplex PCR, and the TCRdb table lists in-frame clones only, not all of them. The sample has roughly 170,000 clones; around 79% are singletons. Germline loops: CDR1 SGHAT, CDR2 FQDESV (reference sequence). The CDR3 sequence is 13 residues long. Germline trimming cut 5 bases from V and 8 bases from J; bases unmatched to any gene: 7. Findings of the study overall: Being productive about 87% or about 30% of the time was typical of most TCR beta V segments in an earlier analysis.

Note on this clone: Its antigen is unknown.

This TCR was sampled from a female donor in good health and CMV-seronegative. Sequenced: PBMCs. The genes are TRBV11-1 and TRBJ1-2, with TRBD1 matching over 8 bases. CDR3 amino acids: CASSPQGAGGYTF. Here the CDR3 DNA reads TGTGCCAGCAGCCCCCAGGGGGCAGGAGGCTACACCTTC.